This T cell receptor (beta chain) was obtained from a study of blood T cell repertoires in COVID-19. About the research overall: Spain, Italy and the United States supplied samples that represented acute and convalescent COVID-19. Sources were T cells, B-cell-depleted T cells, or PBMCs; the material itself was cDNA or gDNA.

This CDR3 is 15 amino acids long. Germline V gene sequence: CDR1 SNHLY, CDR2 FYNNEI. V trimming: 8 bases; J trimming: 7 bases; junction bases outside the gene matches: 16. Per the authors' pipeline: Nucleated cell counts were estimated from reference gene primer amplification. The repertoire was sequenced with immunoSEQ multiplex PCR; TCRdb's copy has only in-frame clones and lacks some. The V and J calls and clone size were taken over from that table, and D and trimming were inferred from the DNA. The sample contains some 220,000 clones, over 70% of which appear only once. The sample taken for sequencing was peripheral blood. The gene calls are TRBV2 and TRBJ2-5; 7 bases fit TRBD2. The sequence came from a woman in her sixties or seventies with acute or convalescent COVID-19. CDR3 in amino acids: CASGGGGRVGGTQYF. CDR3 DNA sequence: TGTGCCAGCGGTGGGGGAGGGCGCGTCGGGGGGACCCAGTACTTC. Supplemented by reference TRBV2 and TRBJ2-5, the full variable domain reads EPEVTQTPSHQVTQMGQEVILRCVPISNHLYFYWYRQILGQKVEFLVSFYNNEISEKSEIFDDQFSVERPDGSNFTLKIRSTKLEDSAMYFCASGGGGRVGGTQYFGPGTRLLVL.